The 7 T cell receptor beta chains below come from one sample, sequenced in a study of blood T cells in healthy people across ages. Next came a second PCR, run for 7 to 11 cycles, which used a sample-barcoded 5' primer along with a J-beta primer mix. TCRdb analysed the 5' RACE reads with MiXCR anew, one entry per CDR3 protein. The table includes some 710,000 distinct CDR3 sequences, about 47% detected once. The sample comprised blood. The receptor source for this set is a man older than 75 in good health.

With regard to this clonotype: A junction end diverges from the germline sequence, so it may reflect a read error. This sequence joins TRBV7-9 and TRBJ2-1, with 10 positions matching TRBD2. Germline lookup yields CDR1 SEHNR and CDR2 FQNEAQ (reference sequence). The CDR3 length is 17 residues. The CDR3 sequence: CASSFMMASGSYNGQFF. The CDR3 DNA reads TGTGCCAGCAGCTTTATGATGGCTAGCGGGAGCTACAATGGGCAGTTCTTC.

V is TRBV24-1 and J is TRBJ2-1, with TRBD1 matching over 7 bases. Trimming at V came to 0 bases and at J to 6 bases, leaving 7 bases not matched to a gene. This CDR3 spans 16 amino acids. Germline values: CDR1 KGHDR, CDR2 SFDVKD. The CDR3 DNA is TGTGCCACCAGTGATTTGTCACAGGGGTTCGCCAATGAGCAGTTCTTC. Amino acids: CATSDLSQGFANEQFF.

The V and J genes are TRBV6-5 and TRBJ2-1; D possibly uses TRBD1 or TRBD2 (5 bases each). CDR1 and CDR2 (germline): MNHEY, SVGAGI. The CDR3 is made up of 17 amino acids. V lost 0 bases and J 4 bases, leaving 16 bases between the germline ends. CDR3 sequence reads: CASSYSPGSIAYNEQFF. The DNA of the CDR3 is TGTGCCAGCAGTTACTCGCCAGGGAGCATCGCGTACAATGAGCAGTTCTTC.

This chain connects TRBV24-1 to TRBJ2-1, with TRBD2 matching over 7 bases. Germline CDR1 and CDR2: KGHDR and SFDVKD. CDR3 length equals 15 residues. V lost 4 bases to trimming and J lost 2 bases; unmatched junction nucleotides: 4. The CDR3 region is CATSDPGGPYNEQFF. The CDR3 DNA is TGTGCCACCAGTGACCCGGGAGGCCCCTACAATGAGCAGTTCTTC.

This chain links TRBV5-1 with TRBJ1-2, with D unresolved. Trimming removed 0 bases from V and 0 bases from J, with 9 bases in between. CDR3 size: 15 residues. Germline V gene lookup returns CDR1 SGHRS and CDR2 YFSETQ. The CDR3 bases are TGCGCCAGCAGCTTGGGCCTAGGTTCTAACTATGGCTACACCTTC. The encoded protein is CASSLGLGSNYGYTF.

Here the CDR3 reads CASSPRAPGQAGEQFF. DNA of the CDR3: TGTGCCAGCAGCCCGAGGGCCCCGGGTCAGGCGGGTGAGCAGTTCTTC. The gene calls are TRBV9 and TRBJ2-1; D perhaps matches TRBD2 (5 bases). The CDR3 covers 16 residues. Per germline, CDR1 SGDLS and CDR2 YYNGEE. V lost 4 bases and J 9 bases, leaving 23 bases between the germline ends.

The V gene is TRBV5-6, the J gene TRBJ2-2, with TRBD1 matching over 8 bases. CDR1 is SGHDT, CDR2 YYEEEE, per germline. Germline trimming cut 4 bases from V and 2 bases from J; bases unmatched to any gene: 7. This CDR3 spans 16 amino acids. Here the CDR3 DNA reads TGTGCCAGCAGCCGTGACAGGGGATTTAACACCGGGGAGCTGTTTTTT. This codes for CASSRDRGFNTGELFF.